These T cell receptor beta chains were read from a single sample in a study of blood T cell repertoires in COVID-19. Method: immunoSEQ multiplex PCR; TCRdb's copy keeps in-frame clones and lacks some. The sample yields around 300,000 clones, over 80% seen once. The sequenced sample was peripheral blood. The receptors were gathered from a woman aged 45-65 years with COVID-19, enrolled during active disease. The CDR3 runs from the conserved cysteine through the conserved F or W. The order of the fields is D gene, V gene, clone size, J gene, CDR3 length, CDR3 DNA, CDR3 protein. A D gene is named only where the DNA matches it firmly. Rows give clone size only sometimes, using once, few, many, or a class for an expanded clone.

d_call: TRBD2; v_call: TRBV4-1; clone_size: NA; j_call: TRBJ2-4; cdr3_length: 15; cdr3_nt: TGCGCCAGCAGCCAGGTTCCGGGAGGGAAAAACATTCAGTACTTC; cdr3_aa: CASSQVPGGKNIQYF
d_call: TRBD1; v_call: TRBV5-5; clone_size: NA; j_call: TRBJ2-4; cdr3_length: 16; cdr3_nt: TGTGCCAGCAGCTTTGGGAACAGGGGGACGAGAAACATTCAGTACTTC; cdr3_aa: CASSFGNRGTRNIQYF
d_call: TRBD2; v_call: TRBV19; clone_size: NA; j_call: TRBJ2-7; cdr3_length: 16; cdr3_nt: TGTGCCAGCTCTATCTTACTAGCGGGAGGGACCATTGAGCAGTACTTC; cdr3_aa: CASSILLAGGTIEQYF
d_call: NA; v_call: TRBV19; clone_size: NA; j_call: TRBJ2-1; cdr3_length: 13; cdr3_nt: TGTGCCAGTAGTCCAACAGGGTGGAATGAGCAGTTCTTC; cdr3_aa: CASSPTGWNEQFF
d_call: TRBD1; v_call: TRBV7-9; clone_size: NA; j_call: TRBJ1-3; cdr3_length: 15; cdr3_nt: TGTGCCAGCAGCTTAGAGACAGGGTCTGGAAACACCATATATTTT; cdr3_aa: CASSLETGSGNTIYF
d_call: TRBD2; v_call: TRBV28; clone_size: NA; j_call: TRBJ2-7; cdr3_length: 13; cdr3_nt: TGTGCCAGCAGGACTAGCGGGGACTACGAGCAGTACTTC; cdr3_aa: CASRTSGDYEQYF
d_call: TRBD1; v_call: TRBV7-9; clone_size: NA; j_call: TRBJ2-7; cdr3_length: 14; cdr3_nt: TGTGCCAGCAGTCCCGGACAGGGTGTCTACGAGCAGTACTTC; cdr3_aa: CASSPGQGVYEQYF
d_call: NA; v_call: TRBV19; clone_size: NA; j_call: TRBJ2-7; cdr3_length: 14; cdr3_nt: TGTGCCAGTAGTCCGGGACTGAAGACCTACGAGCAGTACTTC; cdr3_aa: CASSPGLKTYEQYF
d_call: NA; v_call: TRBV5-1; clone_size: few; j_call: TRBJ1-2; cdr3_length: 15; cdr3_nt: TGCGCCAGCAGCTTGGACAGGGCGGACGTCGGTGGCTACACCTTC; cdr3_aa: CASSLDRADVGGYTF
d_call: NA; v_call: TRBV25-1; clone_size: NA; j_call: TRBJ2-4; cdr3_length: 14; cdr3_nt: TGTGCCAGCAGTGGAACAGGGAAGAAAAACATTCAGTACTTC; cdr3_aa: CASSGTGKKNIQYF
d_call: NA; v_call: TRBV6-5; clone_size: NA; j_call: TRBJ2-7; cdr3_length: 15; cdr3_nt: TGTGCCAGCAGTTACGACTCCAGAGGTACCTACGAGCAGTACTTC; cdr3_aa: CASSYDSRGTYEQYF
d_call: NA; v_call: TRBV11-3; clone_size: NA; j_call: TRBJ2-7; cdr3_length: 16; cdr3_nt: TGTGCCAGCAGCCTACTATTGGGGCAGTTGACCTACGAGCAGTACTTC; cdr3_aa: CASSLLLGQLTYEQYF
d_call: NA; v_call: TRBV27; clone_size: many; j_call: TRBJ2-7; cdr3_length: 13; cdr3_nt: TGTGCCAGCAGTTTAGGCCTCTCCTACGAGCAGTACTTC; cdr3_aa: CASSLGLSYEQYF
d_call: NA; v_call: TRBV6-5; clone_size: NA; j_call: TRBJ2-1; cdr3_length: 13; cdr3_nt: TGTGCTACCGGCCGGGAGAAGATATATGAGCAGTTCTTC; cdr3_aa: CATGREKIYEQFF
d_call: NA; v_call: TRBV6-5; clone_size: NA; j_call: TRBJ1-2; cdr3_length: 16; cdr3_nt: TGTGCCAGCAGTTACTCGAGTTTTTGGGGGGACTATGGCTACACCTTC; cdr3_aa: CASSYSSFWGDYGYTF
d_call: NA; v_call: TRBV19; clone_size: NA; j_call: TRBJ2-7; cdr3_length: 14; cdr3_nt: TGTGCCAGTAGTATACGTGGCGGGGACTACGAGCAGTACTTC; cdr3_aa: CASSIRGGDYEQYF
d_call: NA; v_call: TRBV21-1; clone_size: NA; j_call: TRBJ2-1; cdr3_length: 16; cdr3_nt: TGTGCCAGCACCAGGGGACCGGTTAATTCCTACAATGAGCAGTTCTTC; cdr3_aa: CASTRGPVNSYNEQFF
d_call: TRBD1; v_call: TRBV28; clone_size: few; j_call: TRBJ1-2; cdr3_length: 14; cdr3_nt: TGTGCCAGCAGTTCCCCGGACAGGGTTACCTTCGGCACCTTC; cdr3_aa: CASSSPDRVTFGTF
d_call: TRBD1; v_call: TRBV6-5; clone_size: once; j_call: TRBJ1-2; cdr3_length: 15; cdr3_nt: TGTGCCAGCAGACAGACCGGGACAGTGATCTATGGCTACACCTTC; cdr3_aa: CASRQTGTVIYGYTF
d_call: TRBD2; v_call: TRBV7-9; clone_size: once; j_call: TRBJ2-7; cdr3_length: 13; cdr3_nt: TGTGCCAGCAGCCTAGCGGGAGGCTACGAGCAGTACTTC; cdr3_aa: CASSLAGGYEQYF
d_call: NA; v_call: TRBV6-2/TRBV6-3; clone_size: NA; j_call: TRBJ2-7; cdr3_length: 13; cdr3_nt: TGTGCCAGCAGTACCCTCGGGGGCTACGAGCAGTACTTC; cdr3_aa: CASSTLGGYEQYF
d_call: NA; v_call: TRBV6-5; clone_size: once; j_call: TRBJ1-1; cdr3_length: 14; cdr3_nt: TGTGCCAGCAGGACCAGGGGATTTAGCACTGAAGCTTTCTTT; cdr3_aa: CASRTRGFSTEAFF
d_call: TRBD1; v_call: TRBV7-9; clone_size: NA; j_call: TRBJ2-7; cdr3_length: 16; cdr3_nt: TGTGCCAGCAGTCCACCGGGACAGGGGATCTCCTACGAGCAGTACTTC; cdr3_aa: CASSPPGQGISYEQYF
d_call: TRBD2; v_call: TRBV5-1; clone_size: NA; j_call: TRBJ2-1; cdr3_length: 17; cdr3_nt: TGCGCCAGCAGCTTGTCACTAGCGGGAGAAGAATACAATGAGCAGTTCTTC; cdr3_aa: CASSLSLAGEEYNEQFF
d_call: NA; v_call: TRBV5-4; clone_size: NA; j_call: TRBJ2-7; cdr3_length: 15; cdr3_nt: TGTGCCAGCAGCTTGAGGACGGGGGAATTCTACGAGCAGTACTTC; cdr3_aa: CASSLRTGEFYEQYF
d_call: NA; v_call: TRBV29-1; clone_size: NA; j_call: TRBJ2-1; cdr3_length: 15; cdr3_nt: TGCAGCATCCCCCGAAGAAGGGGTGCCCTCAATGAGCAGTTCTTC; cdr3_aa: CSIPRRRGALNEQFF
d_call: TRBD1; v_call: TRBV11-2; clone_size: NA; j_call: TRBJ1-4; cdr3_length: 17; cdr3_nt: TGTGCCAGCAGCCCAGGGGAGACGACAGGGGGTCGAAAAAAACTGTTTTTT; cdr3_aa: CASSPGETTGGRKKLFF
d_call: NA; v_call: TRBV30; clone_size: NA; j_call: TRBJ1-3; cdr3_length: 17; cdr3_nt: TGTGCCTGGAGAGAGGGGGGGGGTACTCTCTCTGGAAACACCATATATTTT; cdr3_aa: CAWREGGGTLSGNTIYF
d_call: TRBD1; v_call: TRBV19; clone_size: NA; j_call: TRBJ2-7; cdr3_length: 13; cdr3_nt: TGTGCCAGTAGTATAACAGGGGCTTACGAGCAGTACTTC; cdr3_aa: CASSITGAYEQYF
d_call: TRBD2; v_call: TRBV9; clone_size: NA; j_call: TRBJ2-2; cdr3_length: 20; cdr3_nt: TGTGCCAGCAGCGCGAGACCACCGGGACTAGCGGGGGCGAACACCGGGGAGCTGTTTTTT; cdr3_aa: CASSARPPGLAGANTGELFF
d_call: NA; v_call: TRBV18; clone_size: NA; j_call: TRBJ1-3; cdr3_length: 17; cdr3_nt: TGTGCCAGCTCACCATCGGGGGTTCGCGGGTCTGGAAACACCATATATTTT; cdr3_aa: CASSPSGVRGSGNTIYF
d_call: NA; v_call: TRBV5-1; clone_size: NA; j_call: TRBJ2-5; cdr3_length: 14; cdr3_nt: TGCGCCAGCAGCTTGGTTGCAGGGTCGGAGACCCAGTACTTC; cdr3_aa: CASSLVAGSETQYF
d_call: NA; v_call: TRBV2; clone_size: NA; j_call: TRBJ2-4; cdr3_length: 11; cdr3_nt: TGTGCCAGCAGTGTGTCAAGAGATCCTTACTTC; cdr3_aa: CASSVSRDPYF
d_call: NA; v_call: TRBV11-2; clone_size: once; j_call: TRBJ1-1; cdr3_length: 15; cdr3_nt: TGTGCCAGCAGCCTCTCCTTCGCAAGGGGGACTGAAGCTTTCTTT; cdr3_aa: CASSLSFARGTEAFF
d_call: TRBD1; v_call: TRBV19; clone_size: NA; j_call: TRBJ2-2; cdr3_length: 18; cdr3_nt: TGTGCCAGTAGTATCCCCCCCCGGACAGGGGCGAACACCGGGGAGCTGTTTTTT; cdr3_aa: CASSIPPRTGANTGELFF
d_call: NA; v_call: TRBV15; clone_size: NA; j_call: TRBJ1-3; cdr3_length: 15; cdr3_nt: TGTGCCACCAGCAGAGGGGACAACTCTGGAAACACCATATATTTT; cdr3_aa: CATSRGDNSGNTIYF